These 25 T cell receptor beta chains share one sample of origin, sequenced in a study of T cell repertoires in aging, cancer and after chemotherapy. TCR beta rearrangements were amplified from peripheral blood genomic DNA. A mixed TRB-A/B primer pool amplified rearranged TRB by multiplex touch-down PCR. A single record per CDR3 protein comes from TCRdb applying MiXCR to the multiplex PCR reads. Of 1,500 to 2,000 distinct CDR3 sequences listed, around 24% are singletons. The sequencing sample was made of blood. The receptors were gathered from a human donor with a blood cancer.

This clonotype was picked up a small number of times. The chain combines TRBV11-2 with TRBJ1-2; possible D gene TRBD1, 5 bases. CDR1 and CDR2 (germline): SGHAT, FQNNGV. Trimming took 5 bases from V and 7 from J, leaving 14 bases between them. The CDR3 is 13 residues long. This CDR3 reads CASSPTSGGGYTF. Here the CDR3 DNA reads TGTGCCAGCAGCCCAACCTCCGGGGGTGGCTACACCTTC.

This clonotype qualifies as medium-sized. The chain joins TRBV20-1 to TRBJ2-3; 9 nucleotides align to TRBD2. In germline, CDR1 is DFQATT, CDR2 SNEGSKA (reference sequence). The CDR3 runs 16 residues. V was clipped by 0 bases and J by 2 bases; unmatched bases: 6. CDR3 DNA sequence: TGCAGTGCTAGAGATCCGGCTAGCGGGGCCACAGATACGCAGTATTTT. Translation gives CSARDPASGATDTQYF.

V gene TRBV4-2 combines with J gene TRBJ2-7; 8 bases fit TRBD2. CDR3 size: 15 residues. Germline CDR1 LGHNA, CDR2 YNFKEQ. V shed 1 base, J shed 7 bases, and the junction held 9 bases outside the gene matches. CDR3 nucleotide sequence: TGTGCCAGCAGCCAAGGCGGGGGGCAGTATAGGGAGCAGTACTTC. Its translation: CASSQGGGQYREQYF.

The CDR3 DNA reads TGTGCCAGCAGTATACTTCGACAGGGGGCGAACGAGCAGTACTTC. Its protein is CASSILRQGANEQYF. This rearrangement joins TRBV6-2 or TRBV6-3 to TRBJ2-7, with TRBD1 matching 10 bases. Germline-derived CDR1 and CDR2 are MNHEY and SVGEGT. There are 15 residues in the CDR3. V was pared by 5 bases and J by 5 bases, with 9 bases of the junction left unmatched.

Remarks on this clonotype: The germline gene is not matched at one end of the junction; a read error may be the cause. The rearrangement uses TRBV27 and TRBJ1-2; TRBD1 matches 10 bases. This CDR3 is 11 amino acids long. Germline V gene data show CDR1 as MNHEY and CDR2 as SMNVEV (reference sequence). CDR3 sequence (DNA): TGTGCCAGCGCCTCCGGACAGGGGGAAGAGTTC. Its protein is CASASGQGEEF.

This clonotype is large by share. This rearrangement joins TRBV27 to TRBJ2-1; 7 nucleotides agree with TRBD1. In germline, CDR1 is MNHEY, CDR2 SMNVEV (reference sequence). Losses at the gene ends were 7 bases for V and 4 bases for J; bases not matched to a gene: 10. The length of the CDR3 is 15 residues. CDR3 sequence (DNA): TGTGCCAGCAAAGAGGAGACAGGGCTTTACAATGAGCAGTTCTTC. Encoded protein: CASKEETGLYNEQFF.

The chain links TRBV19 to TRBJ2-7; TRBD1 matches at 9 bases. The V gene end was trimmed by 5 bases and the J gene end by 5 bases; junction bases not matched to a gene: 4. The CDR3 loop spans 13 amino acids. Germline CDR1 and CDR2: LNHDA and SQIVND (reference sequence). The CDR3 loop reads CASSPGQGNEQYF. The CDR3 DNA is TGTGCCAGTAGTCCTGGACAGGGGAACGAGCAGTACTTC.

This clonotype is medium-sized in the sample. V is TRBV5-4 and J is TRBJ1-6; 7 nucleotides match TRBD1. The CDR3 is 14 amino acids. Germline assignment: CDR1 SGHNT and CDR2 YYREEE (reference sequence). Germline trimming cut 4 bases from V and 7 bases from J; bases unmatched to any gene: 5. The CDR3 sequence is CASSPGQRNSPLHF. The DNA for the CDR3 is TGTGCCAGCAGCCCGGGACAGCGAAATTCACCCCTCCACTTT.

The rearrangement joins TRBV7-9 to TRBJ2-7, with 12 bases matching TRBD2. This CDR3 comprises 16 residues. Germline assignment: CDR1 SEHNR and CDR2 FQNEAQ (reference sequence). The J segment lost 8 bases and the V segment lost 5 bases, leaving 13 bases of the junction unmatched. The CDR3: CASSPDAATSGGKQYF. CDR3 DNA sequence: TGTGCCAGCAGCCCCGACGCCGCCACTAGCGGGGGGAAGCAGTACTTC.

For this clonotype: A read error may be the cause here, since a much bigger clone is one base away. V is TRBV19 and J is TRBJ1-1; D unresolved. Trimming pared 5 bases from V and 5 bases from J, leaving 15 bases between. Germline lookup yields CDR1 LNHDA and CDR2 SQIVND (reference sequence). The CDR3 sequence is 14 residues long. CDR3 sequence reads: CASSVPQRETEAFF. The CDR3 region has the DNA TGTGCCAGTAGTGTTCCTCAAAGGGAAACTGAAGCTTTCTTT. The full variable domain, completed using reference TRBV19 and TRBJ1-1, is DGGITQSPKYLFRKEGQNVTLSCEQNLNHDAMYWYRQDPGQGLRLIYYSQIVNDFQKGDIAEGYSVSREKKESFPLTVTSAQKNPTAFYLCASSVPQRETEAFFGQGTRLTVV.

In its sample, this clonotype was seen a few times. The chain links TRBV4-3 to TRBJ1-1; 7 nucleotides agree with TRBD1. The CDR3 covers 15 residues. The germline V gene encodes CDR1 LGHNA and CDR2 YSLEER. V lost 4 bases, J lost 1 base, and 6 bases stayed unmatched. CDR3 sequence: CASSPRTGRNTEAFF. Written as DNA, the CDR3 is TGCGCCAGCAGCCCGAGGACAGGAAGGAACACTGAAGCTTTCTTT.

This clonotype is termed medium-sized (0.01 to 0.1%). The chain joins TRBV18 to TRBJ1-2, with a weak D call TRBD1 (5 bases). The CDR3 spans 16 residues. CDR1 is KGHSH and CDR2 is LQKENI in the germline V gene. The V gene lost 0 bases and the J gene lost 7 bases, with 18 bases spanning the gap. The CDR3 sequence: CASSPPNGVGVGGYTF. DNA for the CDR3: TGTGCCAGCTCACCACCGAACGGGGTGGGGGTAGGTGGCTACACCTTC. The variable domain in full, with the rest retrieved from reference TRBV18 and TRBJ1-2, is NAGVMQNPRHLVRRRGQEARLRCSPMKGHSHVYWYRQLPEEGLKFMVYLQKENIIDESGMPKERFSAEFPKEGPSILRIQQVVRGDSAAYFCASSPPNGVGVGGYTFGSGTRLTVV.

The CDR3 DNA sequence: TGTGCCAGCAGAAGAACAGGCATTAATTCACCCCTCCACTTT. It is translated as CASRRTGINSPLHF. The chain has TRBV27 and TRBJ1-6, with a possible D match to TRBD1 (5 bases). The CDR3 covers 14 residues. Trimming cost V 6 bases and J 6 bases, with 12 bases left between them. Looked up from germline, CDR1 is MNHEY and CDR2 is SMNVEV (reference sequence).

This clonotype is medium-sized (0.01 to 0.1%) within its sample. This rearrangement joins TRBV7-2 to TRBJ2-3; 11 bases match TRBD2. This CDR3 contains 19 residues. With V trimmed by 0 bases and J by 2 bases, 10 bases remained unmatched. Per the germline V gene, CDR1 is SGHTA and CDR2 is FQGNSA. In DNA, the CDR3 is TGTGCCAGCAGCTTAGCTGGGCTAGCGGGGGGTTACGACACAGATACGCAGTATTTT. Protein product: CASSLAGLAGGYDTDTQYF.

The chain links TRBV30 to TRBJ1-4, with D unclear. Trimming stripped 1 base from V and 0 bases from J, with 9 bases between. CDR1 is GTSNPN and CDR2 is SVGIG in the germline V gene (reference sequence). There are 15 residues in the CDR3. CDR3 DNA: TGTGCCTGGAGTGCCAAGGGCGCAACTAATGAAAAACTGTTTTTT. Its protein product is CAWSAKGATNEKLFF.

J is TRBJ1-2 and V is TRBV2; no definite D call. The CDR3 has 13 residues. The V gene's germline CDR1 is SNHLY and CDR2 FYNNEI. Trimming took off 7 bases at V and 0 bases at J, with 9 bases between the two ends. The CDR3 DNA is TGTGCCAGCAATGTGGGTACTAACTATGGCTACACCTTC. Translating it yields CASNVGTNYGYTF. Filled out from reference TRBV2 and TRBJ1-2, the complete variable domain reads EPEVTQTPSHQVTQMGQEVILRCVPISNHLYFYWYRQILGQKVEFLVSFYNNEISEKSEIFDDQFSVERPDGSNFTLKIRSTKLEDSAMYFCASNVGTNYGYTFGSGTRLTVV.

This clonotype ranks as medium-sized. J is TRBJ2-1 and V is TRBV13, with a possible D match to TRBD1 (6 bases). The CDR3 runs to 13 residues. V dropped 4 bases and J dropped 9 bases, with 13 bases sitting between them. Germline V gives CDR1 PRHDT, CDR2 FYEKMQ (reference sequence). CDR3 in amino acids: CASSYRQEGEQFF. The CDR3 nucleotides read TGTGCCAGCAGCTACAGACAGGAAGGTGAGCAGTTCTTC.

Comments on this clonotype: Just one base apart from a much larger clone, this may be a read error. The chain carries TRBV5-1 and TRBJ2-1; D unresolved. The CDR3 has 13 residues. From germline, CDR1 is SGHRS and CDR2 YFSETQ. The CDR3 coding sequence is TGCGCCAGCAGGTTGGCCGACGGGAATGAGCAGTTCTTC. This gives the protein CASRLADGNEQFF. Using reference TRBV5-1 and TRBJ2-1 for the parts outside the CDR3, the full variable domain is KAGVTQTPRYLIKTRGQQVTLSCSPISGHRSVSWYQQTPGQGLQFLFEYFSETQRNKGNFPGRFSGRQFSNSRSEMNVSTLELGDSALYLCASRLADGNEQFFGPGTRLTVL.

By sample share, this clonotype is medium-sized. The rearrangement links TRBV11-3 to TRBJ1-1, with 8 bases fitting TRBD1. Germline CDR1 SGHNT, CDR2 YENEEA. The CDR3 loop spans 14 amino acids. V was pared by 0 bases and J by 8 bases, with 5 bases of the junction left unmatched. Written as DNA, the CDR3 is TGTGCCAGCAGCTTAGATAGGACAGGGAGGGAAGCTTTCTTT. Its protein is CASSLDRTGREAFF.

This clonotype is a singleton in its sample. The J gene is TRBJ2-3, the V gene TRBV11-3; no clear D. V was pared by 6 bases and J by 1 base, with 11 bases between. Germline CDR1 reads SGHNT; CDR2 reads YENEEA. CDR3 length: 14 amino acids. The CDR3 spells CASSFVSGTDTQYF. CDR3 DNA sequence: TGTGCCAGCAGTTTCGTAAGTGGCACAGATACGCAGTATTTT.

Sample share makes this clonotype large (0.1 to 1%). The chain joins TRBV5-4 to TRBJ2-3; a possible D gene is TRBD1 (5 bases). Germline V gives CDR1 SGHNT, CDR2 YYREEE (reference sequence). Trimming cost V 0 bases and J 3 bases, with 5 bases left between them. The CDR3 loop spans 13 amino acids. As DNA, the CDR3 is TGTGCCAGCAGCTTGGACAGGACAGATACGCAGTATTTT. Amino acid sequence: CASSLDRTDTQYF. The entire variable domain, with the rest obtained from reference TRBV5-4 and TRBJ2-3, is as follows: ETGVTQSPTHLIKTRGQQVTLRCSSQSGHNTVSWYQQALGQGPQFIFQYYREEENGRGNFPPRFSGLQFPNYSSELNVNALELDDSALYLCASSLDRTDTQYFGPGTRLTVL.

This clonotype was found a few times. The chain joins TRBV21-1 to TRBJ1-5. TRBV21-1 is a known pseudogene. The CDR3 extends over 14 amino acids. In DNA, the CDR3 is TGTGCCAGCAGCAAAGGAGGTTCAGATCAGCCCCAGCATTTT. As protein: CASSKGGSDQPQHF.

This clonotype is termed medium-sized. This chain's CDR3 is CASSFSVPGGFGYTF. The CDR3 DNA reads as TGTGCCAGCAGTTTTTCGGTCCCCGGCGGGTTTGGCTACACCTTC. The chain has TRBV12-3 or TRBV12-4 and TRBJ1-2, with D uncertain. The CDR3 has 15 amino acids. The V end was cut by 3 bases, the J end by 7 bases, with 18 bases between.

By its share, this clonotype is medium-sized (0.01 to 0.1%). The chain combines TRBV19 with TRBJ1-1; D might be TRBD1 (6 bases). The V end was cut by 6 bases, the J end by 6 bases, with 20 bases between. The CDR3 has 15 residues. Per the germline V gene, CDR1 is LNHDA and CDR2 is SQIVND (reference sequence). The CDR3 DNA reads TGTGCCAGTAGAGCTTTAACGGCAGGGGACCCTGAAGCTTTCTTT. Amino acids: CASRALTAGDPEAFF.

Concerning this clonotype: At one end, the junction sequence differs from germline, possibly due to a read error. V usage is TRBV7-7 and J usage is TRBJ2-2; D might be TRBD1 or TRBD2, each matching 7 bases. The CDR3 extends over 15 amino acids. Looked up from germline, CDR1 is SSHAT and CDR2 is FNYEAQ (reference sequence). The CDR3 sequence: CASSPGRGRTGELFF. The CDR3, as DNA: TGTGCTAGCAGCCCAGGGAGGGGGCGCACCGGGGAGCTGTTTTTT.